This T cell receptor beta chain was obtained from a study of cytomegalovirus exposure and HLA in healthy donors. Across the whole study: Early released data comprised about 90 million unique TCRs from HLA-typed donors. Study-wide results and limits: Researchers left out some V segments, among them TRBV6-2 and TRBV6-3, as indistinguishable. HLA alleles were associated with 15,000 to 20,000 TCR beta sequences in a later analysis at 0.05 false discovery rate.

Notes on this clone: No antigen is known for it.

At collection, donors were nominally healthy, but unrecorded immune exposures were probable. There are 16 residues in the CDR3. In germline, CDR1 is SEHNR, CDR2 FQNEAQ (reference sequence). V was clipped by 1 base and J by 9 bases; unmatched bases: 9. Primers for the PCR totalled 60 Vbeta and 13 Jbeta. Generated by immunoSEQ multiplex PCR, the TCRdb table keeps only in-frame clones and is missing some. The table includes 120,000 to 150,000 clones, about 79% detected once. Sequencing was performed on PBMCs. The chain carries TRBV7-9 and TRBJ2-1; 10 bases align to TRBD2. This clonotype was obtained from a male donor in good health and CMV-seronegative. CDR3 coding DNA: TGTGCCAGCAGCTTAGTTCTAGCGGGAGCGACTGCTGAGCAGTTCTTC. Amino acid sequence: CASSLVLAGATAEQFF.